A selection of T cell receptor beta chains follows, all from one sample in a study of blood T cell repertoires in COVID-19. Measured with immunoSEQ multiplex PCR; TCRdb has only the in-frame clones, and not every one. The sample carries more than 150,000 clones, roughly nine tenths recorded once. The sequencing input was peripheral blood. All receptors come from a woman in her 70s with acute or convalescent COVID-19. The CDR3 runs from the conserved cysteine through the conserved F or W. The D gene is left open where the match is weak. Clone sizes are given selectively: once, few, many, or a class where the clone is expanded.

V: TRBV5-1
size: NA
D: TRBD1
J: TRBJ1-1
CDR3: CASSSDRGQVNTEAFF
DNA: TGCGCCAGCAGCTCAGACAGGGGGCAGGTGAACACTGAAGCTTTCTTT

V: TRBV11-3
size: NA
D: NA
J: TRBJ2-2
CDR3: CASSKAGQGLRELFF
DNA: TGTGCCAGCAGCAAAGCGGGGCAGGGGCTTCGGGAGCTGTTTTTT

V: TRBV18
size: NA
D: NA
J: TRBJ2-4
CDR3: CASSPLPKRENIQYF
DNA: TGTGCCAGCTCACCACTGCCAAAGAGGGAAAACATTCAGTACTTC

V: TRBV19
size: NA
D: NA
J: TRBJ1-2
CDR3: CASTEPPSGNANYGYTF
DNA: TGTGCCAGTACCGAGCCCCCCTCAGGCAACGCTAACTATGGCTACACCTTC

V: TRBV7-9
size: few
D: NA
J: TRBJ1-2
CDR3: CASTKGLDQVYGYTF
DNA: TGTGCCAGCACCAAAGGCCTGGATCAGGTCTATGGCTACACCTTC

V: TRBV6-5
size: NA
D: TRBD2
J: TRBJ2-1
CDR3: CASNTGTSGVNEQFF
DNA: TGTGCCAGCAACACCGGGACTAGCGGGGTCAATGAGCAGTTCTTC

V: TRBV18
size: NA
D: NA
J: TRBJ1-4
CDR3: CASSVQYEKLFF
DNA: TGTGCCAGCTCAGTTCAGTATGAAAAACTGTTTTTT

V: TRBV11-2
size: NA
D: NA
J: TRBJ2-5
CDR3: CASSLTRVEQYF
DNA: TGTGCCAGCAGCCTGACTCGCGTTGAACAGTACTTC

V: TRBV5-1
size: NA
D: TRBD1
J: TRBJ1-4
CDR3: CASSLARGGTGSREKLFF
DNA: TGCGCCAGCAGCTTGGCAAGAGGGGGGACAGGGTCACGAGAAAAACTGTTTTTT

V: TRBV6-1
size: NA
D: TRBD1
J: TRBJ1-2
CDR3: CASSDRGRVGNYGYTF
DNA: TGTGCCAGCAGTGACAGGGGGCGCGTTGGTAACTATGGCTACACCTTC

V: TRBV4-1
size: NA
D: NA
J: TRBJ1-4
CDR3: CASSLGTSYGNEKLFF
DNA: TGCGCCAGCAGCCTAGGGACATCCTATGGTAATGAAAAACTGTTTTTT

V: TRBV2
size: NA
D: NA
J: TRBJ1-2
CDR3: CASSHTGIGDYGYTF
DNA: TGTGCCAGCAGTCACACCGGGATCGGGGACTATGGCTACACCTTC

V: TRBV19
size: NA
D: TRBD1
J: TRBJ2-5
CDR3: CASSTGQQETQYF
DNA: TGTGCCAGTAGTACGGGACAGCAAGAGACCCAGTACTTC

V: TRBV6-2/TRBV6-3
size: NA
D: NA
J: TRBJ1-5
CDR3: CASSYSSDFFYQPQHF
DNA: TGTGCCAGCAGTTACTCGAGTGATTTTTTTTATCAGCCCCAGCATTTT

V: TRBV18
size: NA
D: NA
J: TRBJ2-5
CDR3: CASSPLGGETQYF
DNA: TGTGCCAGCTCACCACTGGGCGGGGAGACCCAGTACTTC

V: TRBV27
size: NA
D: NA
J: TRBJ1-1
CDR3: CASSLAGVDTEAFF
DNA: TGTGCCAGCAGTTTAGCAGGGGTAGACACTGAAGCTTTCTTT

V: TRBV6-1
size: NA
D: NA
J: TRBJ1-2
CDR3: CASSEGVRDYYGYTF
DNA: TGTGCCAGCAGTGAAGGGGTCAGGGATTATTATGGCTACACCTTC

V: TRBV5-1
size: NA
D: TRBD1
J: TRBJ1-5
CDR3: CASSLEGAGQPQHF
DNA: TGCGCCAGCAGCTTGGAGGGGGCGGGTCAGCCCCAGCATTTT

V: TRBV7-8
size: NA
D: TRBD1
J: TRBJ1-2
CDR3: CASSLARQGTQGYTF
DNA: TGTGCCAGCAGCTTAGCGCGACAGGGCACACAAGGCTACACCTTC

V: TRBV6-5
size: NA
D: NA
J: TRBJ1-3
CDR3: CASTSGGAGNTIYF
DNA: TGTGCCAGCACCAGCGGGGGTGCTGGAAACACCATATATTTT

V: TRBV11-3
size: NA
D: NA
J: TRBJ1-2
CDR3: CASSYQGCNYGYTF
DNA: TGTGCCAGCAGTTACCAGGGATGTAACTATGGCTACACCTTC

V: TRBV15
size: NA
D: NA
J: TRBJ1-3
CDR3: CATQTQDRFSGNTIYF
DNA: TGTGCCACCCAAACACAGGACAGATTCTCTGGAAACACCATATATTTT

V: TRBV7-8
size: NA
D: TRBD2
J: TRBJ2-1
CDR3: CASSSISGGTYNEQFF
DNA: TGTGCCAGCAGCTCCATTAGCGGGGGGACTTACAATGAGCAGTTCTTC

V: TRBV9
size: NA
D: NA
J: TRBJ1-4
CDR3: CASSVAGSNNEKLFF
DNA: TGTGCCAGCAGCGTAGCGGGGAGTAATAATGAAAAACTGTTTTTT

V: TRBV11-2
size: NA
D: TRBD1
J: TRBJ2-5
CDR3: CASSLQGAQYF
DNA: TGTGCCAGCAGCCTCCAGGGGGCCCAGTACTTC

V: TRBV5-8
size: NA
D: TRBD1
J: TRBJ1-6
CDR3: CASSLGTGGASPLHF
DNA: TGTGCCAGCAGCTTGGGGACAGGGGGCGCCTCACCCCTCCACTTT

V: TRBV28
size: NA
D: NA
J: TRBJ1-4
CDR3: CASSRDNEKLFF
DNA: TGTGCCAGCTCCAGGGATAATGAAAAACTGTTTTTT

V: TRBV11-2
size: NA
D: NA
J: TRBJ2-1
CDR3: CASSPRVNEQFF
DNA: TGTGCCAGCAGCCCCCGCGTCAATGAGCAGTTCTTC

V: TRBV7-2
size: NA
D: TRBD1
J: TRBJ2-2
CDR3: CASSLVQGAIFSNTGELFF
DNA: TGTGCCAGCAGCTTAGTACAGGGGGCAATTTTCTCGAACACCGGGGAGCTGTTTTTT